The clone carrying this T cell receptor beta chain occurred a few times. Its antigen is still unknown. Samples had at least 6.5 million PBMCs isolated from them. The CDR3 is 15 amino acids. The germline gives CDR1 SGHDT, CDR2 YYEEEE. Trimming took 2 bases from V and 5 from J; bases not matched to a gene: 8. The authors ran a second PCR of 7 to 11 cycles using a sample-barcoded 5' primer and a J-beta primer mix. TCRdb recomputed calls from the 5' RACE reads with MiXCR, one row per CDR3 protein. The sample lists over 600,000 distinct CDR3 sequences, under 25% occurring once. This entry belongs to a study of blood T cells in healthy people across ages. Study-wide findings and caveats: As naive T cell percentage varied, TCR beta diversity correlated strongly with it. The study could not conclusively compare naive and antigen-experienced cells, given its unsorted PBMCs.

Sequencing input: blood. This sequence joins TRBV5-6 and TRBJ2-5, with 8 bases that match TRBD2. This TCR came from a man in his sixties or seventies in good health. The DNA for the CDR3 is TGTGCCAGCAGCTTTTCCCCGGCGGGAGGCGAGACCCAGTACTTC. Its protein product is CASSFSPAGGETQYF.